The present TCR beta chain was sequenced within a study of shared clonotypes between healthy human individuals. Study conclusions and caveats: A handful of donors showed sharing of approximately 5% of naive CD4 clonotypes.

Measured with immunoSEQ multiplex PCR; TCRdb has only the in-frame clones, and not every one. The sample yields roughly 1,800,000 clones, approximately 95% seen once. A remark on this clone: Its antigen is currently unknown.

CDR1 SGHRS and CDR2 YFSETQ come from the germline V gene. The CDR3 is made up of 13 amino acids. Trimming left V 4 bases short and J 4 bases short, with 10 bases between. Cells designated naive CD8 were CD45RO-negative and were positively selected for CCR7, with terminally differentiated effector memory CD45RA+ cells excluded. The specimen sequenced was naive CD8+ T cells sorted from blood. The rearrangement links TRBV5-1 to TRBJ2-3, with no clear D. The source is a young man in good health. The CDR3 DNA reads as TGCGCCAGCAGCATGTGGACCGCAGATACGCAGTATTTT. Residues: CASSMWTADTQYF.